This record concerns one T cell receptor beta chain sequence. Antigen: not known. These data originate in a study of OX40 agonist ivuxolimab in advanced cancers. Study overall: Hepatocellular carcinoma, melanoma, renal cell or head and neck cancer occurred in dose-escalation patients. Patients achieving partial responses numbered three: one hepatocellular carcinoma case and two cutaneous melanoma cases. Findings and limits, study-wide: CD4+ and CD8+ blood T cells expanded clonally by week 6 at 0.1 to 3.0 mg/kg.

Using immunoSEQ multiplex PCR, the repertoire was profiled, and TCRdb retains in-frame clones only, with some absent. This sample carries tens of thousands of clones, 89% of them seen once, and the ten largest clones take approximately 0.3%. V dropped 5 bases and J dropped 9 bases, with 17 bases sitting between them. The CDR3 has 15 residues. Germline V gene sequence: CDR1 SEHNR, CDR2 FQNEAQ (reference sequence). The rearrangement links TRBV7-9 to TRBJ1-6; D gene unclear. The material was CD4+ or CD8+ T cells sorted from blood, obtained in a trial of the OX40 agonist ivuxolimab. The clonotype comes from an adult with an advanced solid tumor such as melanoma, head and neck, liver or kidney cancer. CDR3 coding DNA: TGTGCCAGCAGCCCGGGTGACAAAGTATTTTCACCCCTCCACTTT. Translating it yields CASSPGDKVFSPLHF.